This TCR beta chain was sequenced during a study of blood T cell repertoires in COVID-19. Study information: Some COVID-19 samples were acute and others convalescent; all came from the United States, Italy and Spain. PBMCs, B-cell-depleted T cells, or T cells provided the cDNA or gDNA that made up the material.

In the original analysis: Reference gene primer amplification gave estimated nucleated cell counts. Here immunoSEQ multiplex PCR was the method, and the copy in TCRdb shows in-frame clones only, minus some. V and J calls and clone size follow that table, whereas D and trimming were derived from the DNA. The data show roughly 100,000 clones, roughly 81% seen once. CDR3 length: 14 residues. Trimming shortened V by 5 bases and J by 8 bases, and 19 bases separated the two germline ends. In germline, CDR1 is SGHDT, CDR2 YYEEEE. This clonotype was obtained from a woman aged 70-85 years with acute or convalescent COVID-19. V gene TRBV5-6 combines with J gene TRBJ1-2, with D maybe TRBD1 (5 bases). Sequencing used peripheral blood. In DNA, the CDR3 is TGTGCCAGCAGACCTCAGGGCCCCGCAGGCGGCTACACCTTC. Protein: CASRPQGPAGGYTF. Full variable domain (outside the CDR3, taken from reference TRBV5-6 and TRBJ1-2): DAGVTQSPTHLIKTRGQQVTLRCSPKSGHDTVSWYQQALGQGPQFIFQYYEEEERQRGNFPDRFSGHQFPNYSSELNVNALLLGDSALYLCASRPQGPAGGYTFGSGTRLTVV.